This T cell receptor beta chain stems from a study of early T cells in non-severe SARS-CoV-2 infection. Study background: Chains from this unsorted whole-blood bulk RNA could not be paired.

This clonotype was observed a few times. What it binds is unknown. CDR3 length: 15 residues. CDR1 SGHKS and CDR2 YYEKEE come from the germline V gene (reference sequence). The V and J ends lost 4 bases and 3 bases, in that order; junction bases with no gene match: 8. Study findings and constraints: There was a bias toward anti-spike CD8 responses in VDJdb matching, which missed private and CD4 specificities.

Attached unique molecular identifiers marked individual cDNA molecules. TCRdb re-called the 5' RACE reads with MiXCR, one entry per CDR3 protein. The data show approximately 76,000 distinct CDR3 sequences, 10% to 12% seen once. The TCR sequence derives from an adult who was a healthcare worker with PCR-confirmed SARS-CoV-2 infection or an uninfected control (not recorded which). The chain employs TRBV5-5 and TRBJ1-1; 8 nucleotides match TRBD1. The sequenced sample was whole blood. The DNA of the CDR3 is TGTGCCAGCAGCCGGGACAGGACAATTGACACTGAAGCTTTCTTT. Translation: CASSRDRTIDTEAFF.